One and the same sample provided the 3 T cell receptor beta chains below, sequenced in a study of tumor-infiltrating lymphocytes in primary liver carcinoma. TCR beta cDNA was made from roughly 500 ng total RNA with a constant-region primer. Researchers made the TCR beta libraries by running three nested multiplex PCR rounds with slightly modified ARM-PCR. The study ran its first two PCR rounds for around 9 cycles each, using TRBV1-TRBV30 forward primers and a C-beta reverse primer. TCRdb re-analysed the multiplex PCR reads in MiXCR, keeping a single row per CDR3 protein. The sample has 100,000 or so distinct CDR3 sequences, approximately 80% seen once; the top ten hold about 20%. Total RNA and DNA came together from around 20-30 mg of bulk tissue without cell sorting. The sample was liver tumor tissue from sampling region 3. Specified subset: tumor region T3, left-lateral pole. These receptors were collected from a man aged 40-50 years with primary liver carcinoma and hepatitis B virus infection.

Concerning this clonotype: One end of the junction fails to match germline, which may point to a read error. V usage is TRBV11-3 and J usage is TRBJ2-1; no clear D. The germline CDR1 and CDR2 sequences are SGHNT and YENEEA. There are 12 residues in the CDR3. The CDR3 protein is CVSSLKVNEQIF. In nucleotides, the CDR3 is TGTGTCAGCAGCTTAAAAGTCAATGAGCAGATCTTC.

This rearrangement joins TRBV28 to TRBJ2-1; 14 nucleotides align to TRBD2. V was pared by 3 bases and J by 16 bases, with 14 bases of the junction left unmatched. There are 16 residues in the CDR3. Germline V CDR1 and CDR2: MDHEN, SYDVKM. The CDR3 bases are TGTGCCAGCAGTTTGTCCGACAGACTAGCGGGAGGGTCGCAATTCTTC. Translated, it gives CASSLSDRLAGGSQFF.

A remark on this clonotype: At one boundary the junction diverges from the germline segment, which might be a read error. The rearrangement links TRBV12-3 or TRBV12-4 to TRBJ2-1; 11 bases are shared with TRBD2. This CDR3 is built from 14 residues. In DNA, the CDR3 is TGTGCCAGTATGACTAGCGGGACATACAACGAGCAGTTCTTC. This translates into CASMTSGTYNEQFF.